This is a list of T cell receptor beta chains from one sample in a study of spatial heterogeneity in lung cancer. Via MiXCR, TCRdb re-called the 5' RACE reads, giving one row per CDR3 protein. The sample holds more than 10,000 distinct CDR3 sequences, around 3.1% seen once. This sample comprised lung tumor tissue, obtained at surgery. The receptors here all came from a male donor with early-stage non-small cell lung cancer. CDR3s include the opening cysteine and the closing phenylalanine or tryptophan. A D gene is named only where the DNA matches it firmly. Clone size is shown for a subset of rows, as once, few, many or a class of expanded clone.

clone_size | j_call | v_call | d_call | cdr3_nt | cdr3_aa
many | TRBJ2-3 | TRBV2 | . | TGTGCCAGCAGTGAAATCTCACTGACGGTTCCAAAAACGCAGTATTTT | CASSEISLTVPKTQYF
many | TRBJ2-2 | TRBV12-3/TRBV12-4 | TRBD2 | TGTGCCAGCAGTTTAGCTAGCGGGGGGGCTAACACCGGGGAGCTGTTTTTT | CASSLASGGANTGELFF
many | TRBJ2-3 | TRBV28 | TRBD2 | TGTGCCAGCATGACTCTGGCTAGCGGGGTAGATACGCAGTATTTT | CASMTLASGVDTQYF
many | TRBJ2-5 | TRBV20-1 | . | TGCAGTGCTTACAACGGATTACAAGAGACCCAGTACTTC | CSAYNGLQETQYF
many | TRBJ1-1 | TRBV6-6 | TRBD1 | TGTGCCAGCAGAACAGGGGCTGGGGGTACTGAAGCTTTCTTT | CASRTGAGGTEAFF
many | TRBJ2-2 | TRBV28 | TRBD2 | TGTGCCAGCAGCGGGGGGGGCCTAAACACCGGGGAGCTGTTTTTT | CASSGGGLNTGELFF
many | TRBJ2-2 | TRBV27 | . | TGTGCCAGCAGCGGATTCGCCAGGTGGACCGGGGAGCTGTTTTTT | CASSGFARWTGELFF
many | TRBJ1-6 | TRBV20-1 | . | TGCAGTGCTAGAGCGGAGGGGAAGGCCTATAATTCACCCCTCCACTTT | CSARAEGKAYNSPLHF
many | TRBJ1-4 | TRBV4-2 | TRBD1 | TGTGCCAGCAGCCAGGACCCGGGACAGGGGAGTGAAAAACTGTTTTTT | CASSQDPGQGSEKLFF
many | TRBJ2-3 | TRBV20-1 | . | TGCAGTGCCTTAGCGTGGACTTCCCTCACAGATACGCAGTATTTT | CSALAWTSLTDTQYF
many | TRBJ2-1 | TRBV20-1 | . | TGCAGTGCTCGCAGAACCCCTGAGCAGTTCTTC | CSARRTPEQFF
many | TRBJ2-3 | TRBV27 | TRBD2 | TGTGCCAGCAGTTTATCCCTGACTAGCGGGGGGGCCACAGATACGCAGTATTTT | CASSLSLTSGGATDTQYF
many | TRBJ2-5 | TRBV7-7 | . | TGTGCAACTGGAAGGCCCCCGACCCAGTACTTC | CATGRPPTQYF
many | TRBJ1-5 | TRBV3-1 | . | TGTGCCAGCAGCCAAGACGGGGGGGCTAATCAGCCCCAGCATTTT | CASSQDGGANQPQHF
medium-sized | TRBJ2-2 | TRBV6-2/TRBV6-3 | TRBD2 | TGTGCCAGCAGACCCCAGCGGGGGAACACCGGGGAGCTGTTTTTT | CASRPQRGNTGELFF
many | TRBJ2-1 | TRBV5-6 | TRBD2 | TGTGCCAGCAGCTTGTGGCTAGCGGAATACAATGAGCAGTTCTTC | CASSLWLAEYNEQFF
many | TRBJ1-6 | TRBV2 | . | TGTGCCAGCAGTGAAGGGGGGGGTTATAATTCACCCCTCCACTTT | CASSEGGGYNSPLHF
. | TRBJ2-1 | TRBV6-1 | . | TGTGCCAGCACCACCCCGGGATTTCTCAATGAGCAGTTCTTC | CASTTPGFLNEQFF
medium-sized | TRBJ2-7 | TRBV28 | . | TGTGCCAGCAGGGGGGGAAGCTCCTACGAGCAGTACTTC | CASRGGSSYEQYF
many | TRBJ1-2 | TRBV12-3/TRBV12-4 | . | TGTGCCAGCAGTTTAACTCAGGCGAACTATGGCTACACCTTC | CASSLTQANYGYTF
many | TRBJ2-1 | TRBV7-9 | TRBD1 | TGTGCCAGCAGCTTGGACAGGGAACAGTTCTTC | CASSLDREQFF
. | TRBJ1-2 | TRBV25-1 | TRBD1 | TGTGCCAGCAGTAAAGACAGGGTTTATGGCGACACCTTC | CASSKDRVYGDTF
many | TRBJ1-5 | TRBV4-3 | . | TGCGCCAGCAGCCAAGATCCCCCTAAGGGAGGTCTGATCCAGCCCCAGCATTTT | CASSQDPPKGGLIQPQHF
many | TRBJ2-5 | TRBV7-2 | TRBD2 | TGTGCCAGCACCCGTAATAGCGGGGGGGCTCGAGAGACCCAGTACTTC | CASTRNSGGARETQYF